This TCR beta chain derives from a study of patients and donors after allogeneic stem cell transplantation. The V end was cut by 4 bases, the J end by 3 bases, with 12 bases between. The CDR3 consists of 13 residues. Germline loops: CDR1 GTSNPN, CDR2 SVGIG (reference sequence). TCRdb passed the RT-PCR reads through MiXCR, listing each CDR3 protein once. The sample has roughly 940,000 distinct CDR3 sequences; under 20% are singletons. Sequencing was done on a sample of blood, either unsorted or a sorted T cell fraction (not recorded which). This receptor was obtained from a human donor who was either an allogeneic HSCT recipient or a stem cell or donor lymphocyte infusion donor (not recorded which). It is not recorded whose cells these are; they may come from a transplant donor. This sequence joins TRBV30 and TRBJ2-5, with D possibly TRBD1 on 5 matching bases. CDR3 in amino acids: CAWTRAGKETQYF. The CDR3 DNA reads TGTGCCTGGACTAGGGCAGGGAAAGAGACCCAGTACTTC. Supplemented by reference TRBV30 and TRBJ2-5, the full variable domain reads SQTIHQWPATLVQPVGSPLSLECTVEGTSNPNLYWYRQAAGRGLQLLFYSVGIGQISSEVPQNLSASRPQDRQFILSSKKLLLSDSGFYLCAWTRAGKETQYFGPGTRLLVL.